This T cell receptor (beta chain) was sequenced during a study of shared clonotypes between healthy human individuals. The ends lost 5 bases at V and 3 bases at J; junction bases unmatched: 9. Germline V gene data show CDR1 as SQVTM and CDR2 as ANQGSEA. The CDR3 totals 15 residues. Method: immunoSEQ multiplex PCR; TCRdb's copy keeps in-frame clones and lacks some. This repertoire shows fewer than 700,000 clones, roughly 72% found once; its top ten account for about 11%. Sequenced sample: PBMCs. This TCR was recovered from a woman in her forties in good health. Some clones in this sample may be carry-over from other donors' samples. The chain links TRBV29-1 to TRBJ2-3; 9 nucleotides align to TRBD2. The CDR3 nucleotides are TGCAGCGTTTACCCGACTAGCGGACGGACAGATACGCAGTATTTT. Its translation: CSVYPTSGRTDTQYF.